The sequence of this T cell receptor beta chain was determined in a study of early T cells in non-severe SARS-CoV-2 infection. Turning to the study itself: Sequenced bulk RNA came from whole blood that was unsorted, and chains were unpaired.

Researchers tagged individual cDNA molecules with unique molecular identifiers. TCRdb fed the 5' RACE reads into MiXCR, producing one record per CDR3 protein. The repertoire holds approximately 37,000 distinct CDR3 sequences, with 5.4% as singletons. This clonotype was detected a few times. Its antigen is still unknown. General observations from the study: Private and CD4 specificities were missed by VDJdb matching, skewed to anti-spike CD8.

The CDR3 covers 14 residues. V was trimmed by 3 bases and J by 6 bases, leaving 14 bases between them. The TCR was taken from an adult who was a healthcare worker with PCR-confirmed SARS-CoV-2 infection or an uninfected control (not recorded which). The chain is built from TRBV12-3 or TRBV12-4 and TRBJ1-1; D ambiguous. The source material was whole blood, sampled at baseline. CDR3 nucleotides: TGTGCCAGCAGTTTTAAATGGTTGTCCCCTGAAGCTTTCTTT. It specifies CASSFKWLSPEAFF.